This TCR beta chain was identified in a study of blood T cell repertoires in COVID-19. Study overall: T cells, B-cell-depleted T cells, or PBMCs supplied cDNA or gDNA.

Assay: immunoSEQ multiplex PCR; the TCRdb copy retains only in-frame clones and omits some. Among 280,000 or so clones, around 85% were seen once, and the ten largest hold less than 2.5%. The CDR3 runs 12 residues. J gave up 7 bases and V 7 bases, and 5 bases lay outside the gene matches. A single count supports this clone. V is TRBV12-3 or TRBV12-4 and J is TRBJ1-2, with 8 bases identical to TRBD1. The sample comprised PBMCs or T cells enriched from blood (not recorded which). The receptor was derived from a man aged 30-40 years who had recovered from COVID-19. CDR3 DNA sequence: TGTGCCAGCACGACAGGGGCTTTTGGCTACACCTTC. The encoded protein is CASTTGAFGYTF.